One and the same sample provided the 20 T cell receptor beta chains below, sequenced in a study of vaccination and CD4 T cells after COVID-19. The Oncomine TCR Beta short-read assay was what sequenced the DNA obtained from cultured CD4+ T cells. TCRdb independently ran MiXCR on the PCR reads; one entry per CDR3 protein. The sample has 22,000 or so distinct CDR3 sequences; approximately 32% are singletons. Time point indicated: late sampling 161 to 241 days after vaccination in a few convalescent patients. Documented treatment: roughly ten-day PBMC culture with coronavirus spike peptide pools or control peptides (ViraFEST assay). Their antigens remain unidentified. The sample here was CD4+ T cells from blood, cultured in vitro, taken about 7 months after SARS-CoV-2 vaccination. All receptors come from a human donor who had recovered from COVID-19.

This sequence joins TRBV7-9 and TRBJ2-7; D tentatively reads TRBD1 or TRBD2 (5 bases each). Trimming cost V 0 bases and J 4 bases, with 13 bases left between them. The CDR3 is 15 amino acids. Per the germline V gene, CDR1 is SEHNR and CDR2 is FQNEAQ (reference sequence). The CDR3 is CASSLAYRGRYEQYF. The CDR3 region has the DNA TGTGCCAGCAGCTTAGCTTATCGGGGACGGTACGAGCAGTACTTC.

This chain uses TRBV2 with TRBJ1-5; possible D gene TRBD1, 5 bases. Germline V gene data show CDR1 as SNHLY and CDR2 as FYNNEI. With 1 base removed from V and 2 bases from J, the gap between germline ends came to 12 bases. The CDR3 runs 16 residues. CDR3 nucleotides: TGTGCCAGCAGTGAAGGGTGGGGGGTTGGCAATCAGCCCCAGCATTTT. This translates into CASSEGWGVGNQPQHF.

This clonotype appeared a few times. The rearrangement links TRBV7-9 to TRBJ1-2, with a tentative D call TRBD1 (6 bases). Between the trimmed V and J ends, which lost 6 bases and 5 bases, there was a span of 13 bases. CDR3 length: 13 amino acids. Looked up from germline, CDR1 is SEHNR and CDR2 is FQNEAQ (reference sequence). DNA for the CDR3: TGTGCCAGCAGTTACGGGACAACTTATGGCTACACCTTC. Translated: CASSYGTTYGYTF.

J is TRBJ1-5 and V is TRBV20-1, with D possibly TRBD1 on 5 matching bases. Germline V CDR1 and CDR2: DFQATT, SNEGSKA (reference sequence). The CDR3 totals 14 residues. V lost 1 base and J lost 7, with 14 bases in between. CDR3 protein: CSARVGSWGQPQHF. In DNA form, the CDR3 reads TGCAGTGCTAGAGTGGGGTCGTGGGGGCAGCCCCAGCATTTT.

This clonotype turned up a few times. This chain links TRBV4-2 with TRBJ2-2, with TRBD2 matching 10 bases. V gave up 0 bases and J gave up 3 bases; unmatched junction bases: 7. Germline CDR1 and CDR2: LGHNA and YNFKEQ. The CDR3 contains 18 residues. The CDR3 sequence: CASSQEPAGGPDTGELFF. For the CDR3, the DNA is TGTGCCAGCAGCCAAGAGCCAGCGGGAGGGCCGGACACCGGGGAGCTGTTTTTT.

V is TRBV5-1 and J is TRBJ2-5; no definite D call. V lost 2 bases, J lost 1 base, and 6 bases lay in between. CDR3 length: 13 residues. Looked up from germline, CDR1 is SGHRS and CDR2 is YFSETQ. The CDR3 coding sequence is TGCGCCAGCAGCTTTCTCCCCCAAGAGACCCAGTACTTC. Translated: CASSFLPQETQYF.

This clonotype has just a few counts. This rearrangement joins TRBV20-1 to TRBJ2-3, with TRBD2 as a possible D gene (7 bases). CDR3 length equals 15 residues. CDR1 is DFQATT, CDR2 SNEGSKA, per germline (reference sequence). V was shortened by 5 bases and J by 3 bases, with 18 bases between the two germline ends. CDR3 DNA: TGCAGTGCTGGCTCAGGAGGGGGGGGTACAGATACGCAGTATTTT. Encoded protein: CSAGSGGGGTDTQYF.

This clonotype was seen only a few times. This rearrangement joins TRBV20-1 to TRBJ2-7; 7 bases map to TRBD2. Trimming cost V 6 bases and J 6 bases; bases outside gene matches: 11. Germline lookup yields CDR1 DFQATT and CDR2 SNEGSKA (reference sequence). The CDR3 consists of 13 residues. CDR3: CSAAGTTLSEQYF. For the CDR3, the DNA is TGCAGTGCCGCCGGGACTACTCTTTCCGAGCAGTACTTC.

Only a few counts were recorded for this clonotype. The chain couples TRBV5-4 to TRBJ1-1; D gene ambiguous. CDR3 size: 13 residues. Per the germline V gene, CDR1 is SGHNT and CDR2 is YYREEE (reference sequence). Trimming shortened V by 0 bases and J by 5 bases, and 8 bases separated the two germline ends. CDR3 residues: CASSLDSATEAFF. The CDR3 region has the DNA TGTGCCAGCAGCTTGGACTCAGCAACTGAAGCTTTCTTT.

CDR3 residues: CASSLDPWDQYF. The DNA of the CDR3 is TGCGCCAGCAGCTTGGATCCCTGGGACCAGTACTTC. The rearrangement links TRBV5-1 to TRBJ2-5; no firm D call. Germline lookup yields CDR1 SGHRS and CDR2 YFSETQ. The CDR3 consists of 12 residues. Trimming removed 0 bases from V and 10 bases from J, with 10 bases in between. Full variable domain (rest looked up from reference TRBV5-1 and TRBJ2-5): KAGVTQTPRYLIKTRGQQVTLSCSPISGHRSVSWYQQTPGQGLQFLFEYFSETQRNKGNFPGRFSGRQFSNSRSEMNVSTLELGDSALYLCASSLDPWDQYFGPGTRLLVL.

The genes are TRBV4-3 and TRBJ2-6, with D uncertain. Trimming pared 5 bases from V and 0 bases from J, leaving 8 bases between. From germline, CDR1 is LGHNA and CDR2 YSLEER. The CDR3 is made up of 15 amino acids. The CDR3 coding sequence is TGCGCCAGCAGCGATATTCGCTCTGGGGCCAACGTCCTGACTTTC. Protein sequence: CASSDIRSGANVLTF.

In this sample, this clonotype turned up a few times. The V gene is TRBV7-6, the J gene TRBJ2-3; 11 bases are a match to TRBD2. The trim removed 2 bases at V and 3 bases at J, leaving 4 bases unmatched. CDR1 and CDR2 (germline): SGHVS, FNYEAQ. CDR3 length: 16 amino acids. CDR3 nucleotide sequence: TGTGCCAGCAGCTTACCCTGGACTAGCGGGACAGATACGCAGTATTTT. Translating gives CASSLPWTSGTDTQYF. Variable domain in full (rest from reference TRBV7-6 and TRBJ2-3): GAGVSQSPRYKVTKRGQDVALRCDPISGHVSLYWYRQALGQGPEFLTYFNYEAQQDKSGLPNDRFSAERPEGSISTLTIQRTEQRDSAMYRCASSLPWTSGTDTQYFGPGTRLTVL.

This clonotype has a handful of counts. V and J are TRBV27 and TRBJ1-2; D uncertain. This CDR3 contains 15 residues. The V and J ends lost 2 bases and 2 bases respectively, with 12 bases between them. Per the germline V gene, CDR1 is MNHEY and CDR2 is SMNVEV (reference sequence). The CDR3 sequence: CASSLRWAENYGYTF. CDR3 nucleotide sequence: TGTGCCAGCAGTTTAAGGTGGGCGGAAAACTATGGCTACACCTTC.

This clonotype appeared a single time. The chain has TRBV25-1 and TRBJ2-7; TRBD2 is a possible D gene (6 bases). The germline V gene encodes CDR1 MGHDK and CDR2 SYGVNS. The CDR3 spans 17 residues. V was cut by 2 bases and J by 0 bases, with 17 bases left in between. The CDR3 sequence: CASSEHRLARGSYEQYF. In DNA, the CDR3 is TGTGCCAGCAGTGAACACCGGCTAGCGAGGGGCTCCTACGAGCAGTACTTC.

This chain joins TRBV25-1 and TRBJ2-2, with D maybe TRBD1 (5 bases). Germline V gene sequence: CDR1 MGHDK, CDR2 SYGVNS. There are 15 residues in the CDR3. Trimming removed 2 bases at V and 7 bases at J, with 14 bases between. CDR3 amino acids: CASSEPGRDSGELFF. The CDR3 DNA reads as TGTGCCAGCAGTGAACCGGGCAGGGATAGCGGGGAGCTGTTTTTT.

In its sample, this clonotype was seen once. This chain uses TRBV7-3 with TRBJ2-1; 10 bases line up with TRBD2. From germline, CDR1 is SGHTA and CDR2 FQGTGA. The CDR3 covers 15 residues. Trimming removed 5 bases from V and 1 base from J; junction bases left unmatched: 2. CDR3 nucleotides: TGTGCCAGCAGCCAACTAGCGGGATCCTACAATGAGCAGTTCTTC. Protein: CASSQLAGSYNEQFF.

This clonotype came up a few times. The V call is TRBV5-4, the J call TRBJ2-7, with D possibly called TRBD1 or TRBD2 (5 bases each). In germline, CDR1 is SGHNT, CDR2 YYREEE (reference sequence). Trimming took off 5 bases at V and 2 bases at J, with 20 bases between the two ends. This CDR3 comprises 16 residues. Here the CDR3 DNA reads TGTGCCAGCAGTCCAGAGGGGAAGCTATCCACCTACGAGCAGTACTTC. Translation: CASSPEGKLSTYEQYF.

The chain joins TRBV11-3 to TRBJ2-7; unclear D gene. Looked up from germline, CDR1 is SGHNT and CDR2 is YENEEA. Trimming took off 0 bases at V and 5 bases at J, with 17 bases between the two ends. This CDR3 spans 16 amino acids. The CDR3: CASSLDKRGATHEQYF. The CDR3 DNA sequence: TGTGCCAGCAGCTTAGATAAGCGAGGAGCCACGCACGAGCAGTACTTC.

This clonotype has more than one count but fewer than ten. The chain carries TRBV19 and TRBJ1-2, with D tentatively TRBD1 (5 bases). Germline CDR1 is LNHDA and CDR2 is SQIVND (reference sequence). The CDR3 is 12 residues long. The V and J ends lost 6 bases and 7 bases respectively, with 12 bases between them. The CDR3 sequence: CASRPGGSGYTF. The CDR3 bases are TGTGCCAGTAGACCCGGGGGTTCTGGCTACACCTTC.

Only one count was recorded for this clonotype. V is TRBV7-2 and J is TRBJ2-1; 8 bases line up with TRBD2. CDR1 is SGHTA, CDR2 FQGNSA, per germline. V lost 9 bases, J lost 8 bases, and 12 bases stayed unmatched. The CDR3 is 14 residues long. Written as DNA, the CDR3 is TGTGCCAGTTCCGGGGGGGTTGCTAAGTATGAGCAGTTCTTC. This gives the protein CASSGGVAKYEQFF. Complete variable domain (other parts from reference TRBV7-2 and TRBJ2-1): GAGVSQSPSNKVTEKGKDVELRCDPISGHTALYWYRQSLGQGLEFLIYFQGNSAPDKSGLPSDRFSAERTGGSVSTLTIQRTQQEDSAVYLCASSGGVAKYEQFFGPGTRLTVL.